The rows below give T cell receptor beta chains drawn from one sample of a study of CD8 T cells in ankylosing spondylitis. Each CDR3 protein is one row after TCRdb ran MiXCR on the 5' RACE reads. The top ten hold just over 6.5% of the sample, which has about 220,000 distinct CDR3 sequences, about a quarter seen once. Source material: blood, either unsorted or a sorted T cell fraction (not recorded which). Source of these receptors: a male donor with ankylosing spondylitis or in good health (not recorded which). Both conserved end residues are part of each CDR3. D genes are given only for firm matches. Some rows have no size entry. The others give once, few or many, or a class for an expanded clone.

many NA TRBJ2-7 TRBV29-1 TGCAGCGTTGGAGCGTCTTCCTACGAGCAGTACTTC CSVGASSYEQYF
NA NA TRBJ2-2 TRBV7-3 TGTGCCAGCAGCTCCGCACTCAAAGGCGGGGAGCTGTTTTTT CASSSALKGGELFF
NA TRBD2 TRBJ2-3 TRBV20-1 TGCAGTGCTAGAGAGCGGACTAGGAAACCGGTCGGTACGCAGTATTTT CSARERTRKPVGTQYF
many NA TRBJ2-1 TRBV5-5 TGTGCCAGCAGCGAGCGGCTGGGGGGGGCATACAATGAGCAGTTCTTC CASSERLGGAYNEQFF
NA NA TRBJ1-1 TRBV25-1 TGTGCCAGCCCCTCGTACACTGAAGCTTTCTTT CASPSYTEAFF
NA NA TRBJ1-1 TRBV12-3/TRBV12-4 TGTGCCAGCAGCCCCGGGGGGGGGGCACGCACTGAAGCTTTCTTT CASSPGGGARTEAFF
many NA TRBJ1-1 TRBV9 TGTGCCAGCAGCCCCAGGGGCCTTATGAACACTGAAGCTTTCTTT CASSPRGLMNTEAFF
NA TRBD1 TRBJ2-2 TRBV20-1 TGCAGTGCTAGAGCACTGGGACAGGCGAACACCGGGGAGCTGTTTTTT CSARALGQANTGELFF
many NA TRBJ2-1 TRBV20-1 TGCAGTGCTAGAGCGGGAGAAACCCCCTACAATGAGCAGTTCTTC CSARAGETPYNEQFF
few NA TRBJ2-7 TRBV12-3/TRBV12-4 TGTGCCAGCAGTTGGGGGCTGCGTAGCTCCTACGAGCAGTACTTC CASSWGLRSSYEQYF
many NA TRBJ1-1 TRBV29-1 TGCAGCGTTGAATCGGCAGGGAACACTGAAGCTTTCTTT CSVESAGNTEAFF
NA TRBD1 TRBJ1-2 TRBV12-3/TRBV12-4 TGTGCCAGCAGTCCGACAGGGGAGAAGGATGGCTACACCTTC CASSPTGEKDGYTF
many TRBD2 TRBJ2-1 TRBV20-1 TGCAGTGCTCAGACGCCGGGACTAGCGAATGAGCAGTTCTTC CSAQTPGLANEQFF
NA NA TRBJ1-3 TRBV12-1 NA CASSFFGFGNTIYF
few TRBD2 TRBJ2-5 TRBV29-1 TGCAGCGTTGAAGCGGGCTCGGGTGGCGGGAGAGAGACCCAGTACTTC CSVEAGSGGGRETQYF
NA NA TRBJ2-7 TRBV12-3/TRBV12-4 TGTGCCAGCAGTTTGTGGGGCAGGGTAGGCTACGAGCAGTACTTC CASSLWGRVGYEQYF
once TRBD1 TRBJ2-1 TRBV4-1 TGCGCCAGCAGCCAAGGGGACAGGGTGAGGCGTGAGCAGTTCTTC CASSQGDRVRREQFF
many TRBD2 TRBJ2-1 TRBV11-2 TGTGCCAGCAGCTTAGCGGGGAGGGCCAATGAGCAGTTCTTC CASSLAGRANEQFF
few TRBD1 TRBJ2-5 TRBV4-2 TGTGCCAGCAGCCAAGATGGACAGGGGAGGGAGACCCAGTACTTC CASSQDGQGRETQYF
NA TRBD1 TRBJ2-1 TRBV6-5 TGTGCCAGCAGTTGGCGGGACAGGGACTACAATGAGCAGTTCTTC CASSWRDRDYNEQFF
many NA TRBJ1-3 TRBV15 TGTGCCACCAGCAGAGATCCCAGTGGCTCTGGAAACACCATATATTTT CATSRDPSGSGNTIYF
NA NA TRBJ2-1 TRBV29-1 TGCAGCACCAATGAGCAGTTCTTC CSTNEQFF
NA NA TRBJ2-1 TRBV5-1 TGCGCCAGCAGCTTGGCCTCCGGAGTCAACAATGAGCAGTTCTTC CASSLASGVNNEQFF
many TRBD2 TRBJ2-1 TRBV5-1 TGCGCCAGCAGCTCTGTGTTAGCGGGGCCATACAATGAGCAGTTCTTC CASSSVLAGPYNEQFF
many NA TRBJ1-2 TRBV20-1 TGCAGTGCTAGGAGGCCGGGCCCAAGAAGTTATGGCTACACCTTC CSARRPGPRSYGYTF
NA TRBD1 TRBJ2-7 TRBV5-1 TGCGCCAGCAGCTTGGCCGGCAGACAGGGCAAGGCCTACGAGCAGTACTTC CASSLAGRQGKAYEQYF
NA NA TRBJ2-7 TRBV6-6 TGTGCCAGCAGTTACGGGGGAAACGAGCAGTACTTC CASSYGGNEQYF
few NA TRBJ2-7 TRBV5-1 TGCGCCAGCAGCTGGGGGTGGCAGGACTACGAGCAGTACTTC CASSWGWQDYEQYF
many NA TRBJ1-4 TRBV11-2 TGTGCCAGCAGCTTACAACGGGGTAATGAAAAACTGTTTTTT CASSLQRGNEKLFF
NA TRBD2 TRBJ2-7 TRBV20-1 TGCAGTGTTAGTCCTAGCGGGAGGAAGGAGCAGTACTTC CSVSPSGRKEQYF
once TRBD1 TRBJ2-7 TRBV10-3 TGTGCCATCAGTGAGTCAGGACAGGGGATCGTGCAGTACTTC CAISESGQGIVQYF
NA TRBD1 TRBJ2-6 TRBV18 TGTGCCAGCTCAAACAGGGGGCTTGGGGCCAACGTCCTGACTTTC CASSNRGLGANVLTF
NA NA TRBJ1-4 TRBV5-6 TGTGCCAGCAGCTTGGCGGGAAACGAAAAACTGTTTTTT CASSLAGNEKLFF
few TRBD1 TRBJ2-7 TRBV29-1 TGCAGCGTTCAGGGGGCGTTTTACGAGCAGTACTTC CSVQGAFYEQYF
NA NA TRBJ2-3 TRBV10-3 TGTGCCATCAGTGGGACAAGAACAGATACGCAGTATTTT CAISGTRTDTQYF
many NA TRBJ1-1 TRBV29-1 TGCAGCGCAATCCGAACAGGCCAAAACACTGAAGCTTTCTTT CSAIRTGQNTEAFF
many TRBD1 TRBJ1-2 TRBV20-1 TGCAGTGCTAGAGCGGACAGGGACTATGGCTACACCTTC CSARADRDYGYTF
once NA TRBJ1-2 TRBV19 TGTGCCAGTAGCGCGACTGGGGCGGGAGCGTATGGCTACACCTTC CASSATGAGAYGYTF
many TRBD1 TRBJ2-3 TRBV7-8 TGTGCCAGCAGCTTCACAGGGGGGGATACGCAGTATTTT CASSFTGGDTQYF
NA NA TRBJ1-1 TRBV7-2 TGTGCCAGCGTACTGGACTTAGGGGGAACAGTTGAAGCTTTCTTT CASVLDLGGTVEAFF
NA NA TRBJ2-1 TRBV7-2 TGTGCCAGCAGCCGACCAGATTACAATGAGCAGTTCTTC CASSRPDYNEQFF